This T cell receptor (beta chain) was identified during a study of T-cell memory formation after mild COVID-19 (dated by TCRdb to the early 2020s). Study-level background: TCR sequence clusters from the two donors were found to be largely donor specific. In a couple of donors, T-cell clones that expanded and contracted after mild COVID-19 were followed by sequencing TCRalpha and TCRbeta repertoires longitudinally. The cohort comprised two young, previously healthy adult volunteers, one female and one male.

General study outcomes and caveats: Contracting CD4+ clones were located mainly in the CM and EM memory subsets, whereas CD8+ clones were found to be enriched in EMRA. The study included only a couple of mild cases, and larger cohorts that include severe cases with pre-infection samples were judged to be necessary. Whether the second-wave clones peaking on day 37 were SARS-CoV-2 specific was not confirmed. Some responding clones were detected in pre-infection memory, which suggested that pre-existing cross-reactive memory T cells had joined the SARS-CoV-2 response. From day 15 to 85, contracting clones showed balanced CD4/CD8 phenotypes, whereas a second wave of clones that expanded from day 15 to 37 leaned towards CD4+.

The trim is 3 bases for V and 4 bases for J, with a gap of 14 bases between the germline ends. The CDR3 starts with the cysteine, ends with the phenylalanine, and has 15 residues. The DNA shown is the 45-base CDR3, in frame from base 1. Ficoll-Paque density gradient centrifugation was used to isolate PBMCs. Sequencing was performed on an Illumina NovaSeq 6000. TCRalpha and TCRbeta cDNA libraries were built by 5'RACE with constant-segment primers, adding sample barcodes and unique molecular identifiers. RNA was extracted from every sample with Trizol reagent. Libraries were amplified in two PCR steps, with a second sample barcode and Illumina TruSeq adapters added in the second step. Sequencing of libraries was performed on an Illumina NovaSeq with 2 x 150 bp paired-end reads. As for the authors' bioinformatics: The reads were demultiplexed and collapsed into UMI-guided consensus sequences using migec v1.2.7. Using mixcr v2.1.11, the UMI consensuses were aligned to TRA and TRB V and J templates and assembled into clonotypes. Clonotypes were classified as expanded or contracted when called significant by both edgeR and NoisET, with noise models trained on biological replicates. edgeR calls used a false discovery rate-adjusted p below 0.01 and a log2 fold-change threshold of 1. PCA with hierarchical clustering of max-normalized trajectories of the 1000 most abundant clonotypes was used as exploratory dynamics analysis. Separately sequenced CD4+ and CD8+ repertoires were used to assign a CD4 or CD8 phenotype to each responding clone. TCRdb handled the public reads itself, with Q25 trimming in fastp and clone calling in MiXCR, and kept productive beta chains. Identical CDR3 proteins give one entry, which carries the most common genes and DNA. The V and J calls and clone size come from TCRdb's table, not from the authors' own analysis. The sample yields about 470,000 distinct CDR3 sequences; about 23% were counted once. In total, the top ten clones hold under 15% of the sample.

This clonotype was detected only a few times. Its specific antigen is unknown. Base qualities are not provided; no much larger clone lies one nucleotide away. The receptor was derived from an adult woman who had mild COVID-19 (a few samples of this study predate the infection). The sample titles of this study are shuffled in the database, so cell type and time point are left out; the donor was told from shared clones. The chain uses TRBV12-3 or TRBV12-4 and TRBJ2-3; TRBD2 is a weak D gene call, 7 bases matching. Sequences were obtained from PBMCs or a T cell subset sorted from them (not recorded which). The nucleotides are TGTGCCAGCAGTTTCCGGGGGGCCGCCGCAGATACGCAGTATTTT. Its protein product is CASSFRGAAADTQYF.